This T cell receptor beta chain originates from a study of TIL therapy for anti-PD-1-resistant metastatic lung cancer. On the study more broadly: Tumors had a median PD-L1 proportion score of about 6%. Tumors carried a median roughly 1.5 non-synonymous mutations per megabase. General study results and limits: Infused TIL clonotypes partially replaced the baseline blood repertoire, then decayed over months.

Note on this clone: Its target is unknown.

CDR1 is MNHNS and CDR2 is SASEGT in the germline V gene. The CDR3 covers 15 residues. The trim removed 6 bases at V and 7 bases at J, leaving 11 bases unmatched. This was the immunoSEQ v3 assay. Profiling relied on immunoSEQ multiplex PCR, and the TCRdb table lists in-frame clones only, not all of them. The profile shows 54,000 or so clones, more than 60% of them singletons. Described time point: pre-treatment sample, taken before nivolumab and TIL therapy. Enrollment ran from late 2017 to early 2020. The rearrangement uses TRBV6-1 and TRBJ1-2, with 10 bases that match TRBD1. The TCR was taken from a person aged 25 to 80 with non-small cell lung cancer. Sample: blood, taken at baseline. CDR3 loop: CASRLPRQGAVGYTF. CDR3 in DNA: TGTGCCAGCAGGCTACCAAGACAGGGGGCGGTTGGCTACACCTTC.